This T cell receptor beta chain was recorded in a study of T cell responses to AZD1222 COVID-19 vaccine. Whole-study context: Whether given at about 4 or about 12 weeks, second doses were pooled.

The protocol was immunoSEQ multiplex PCR, while the TCRdb copy is restricted to in-frame clones and leaves out a portion. Seen here are roughly 130,000 clones, about 86% observed once, and the top ten hold about 12%. Details on this clone: What it recognizes is unknown.

Findings and caveats of the study: Spike was spanned by vaccine-associated CD4 TCRs, with dominance at 160-218 and 743-854. Clonal diversity may have been underestimated, and the donors were mostly white British, with more females than males. Just a handful of AZD1222 recipients were seropositive at baseline.

V was pared by 1 base and J by 2 bases, with 3 bases of the junction left unmatched. The CDR3 sequence is 15 residues long. CDR1 is MGHRA, CDR2 YSYEKL, per germline. This sample comprised peripheral blood, obtained on day 0 of AZD1222 vaccination. The receptor comes from an adult in good health. The chain links TRBV4-1 to TRBJ2-7; TRBD1 matches 9 bases. As DNA, the CDR3 is TGCGCCAGCAGCCAAGCGGGACAGGGAACCTACGAGCAGTACTTC. Protein product: CASSQAGQGTYEQYF.